These 8 T cell receptor beta chains were sequenced from one sample in a study of blood T cell repertoires in COVID-19. Data came from immunoSEQ multiplex PCR; TCRdb stores just in-frame clones and leaves some out. The sample holds around 280,000 clones, roughly 89% seen once. The sequenced sample was PBMCs or T cells enriched from blood (not recorded which). All receptors come from a woman aged 40 to 50 who had recovered from COVID-19.

The V and J genes are TRBV18 and TRBJ1-5; the D gene is possibly TRBD1 (5 bases). The CDR3 covers 14 residues. V lost 6 bases, J lost 6 bases, and 15 bases lay in between. Germline V gene sequence: CDR1 KGHSH, CDR2 LQKENI. The CDR3 nucleotides are TGTGCCAGCTCGGCTGCAGGGATGGGTCAGCCCCAGCATTTT. It codes for CASSAAGMGQPQHF.

The CDR3 nucleotides are TGTGCCAGCAGGAGCGGGGGGAACACTGAAGCTTTCTTT. Its protein is CASRSGGNTEAFF. V and J are TRBV25-1 and TRBJ1-1, with D perhaps matching TRBD1 (5 bases). CDR3 length: 13 amino acids. Germline V lookup: CDR1 MGHDK, CDR2 SYGVNS. V was trimmed by 6 bases and J by 1 base, leaving 9 bases between them.

This clone appeared a few times. The chain is built from TRBV3-1 (or the pseudogene TRBV3-2) and TRBJ1-1; D may be TRBD1 (6 bases). V shed 3 bases and J shed 4 bases, with 12 bases lying between them. The CDR3 contains 14 residues. Germline loops: CDR1 LGHDT, CDR2 YNNKEL (reference sequence). The CDR3 spells CASSQHREGTEAFF. The CDR3 bases are TGTGCCAGCAGCCAGCACAGGGAGGGCACTGAAGCTTTCTTT.

The J gene is TRBJ1-1, the V gene TRBV18; TRBD1 might be the D (6 bases). The germline V and J ends were trimmed by 5 bases and 5 bases, with 18 bases remaining between them. The CDR3 is made up of 15 amino acids. CDR1 is KGHSH, CDR2 LQKENI, per germline. The CDR3 loop reads CASSALVGGQTEAFF. The CDR3 DNA reads as TGTGCCAGCTCAGCCCTTGTGGGGGGGCAAACTGAAGCTTTCTTT.

The chain employs TRBV4-1 and TRBJ1-1; D not resolved. The ends were cut back, 2 bases at V and 8 bases at J, with 18 bases in the middle. CDR3 length: 15 amino acids. The germline V gene encodes CDR1 MGHRA and CDR2 YSYEKL. DNA of the CDR3: TGCGCCAGCAGCCAACAGAGCGGGATCCGAGAAGAAGCTTTCTTT. Translation: CASSQQSGIREEAFF.

The chain links TRBV27 to TRBJ1-1; D might be TRBD1 (6 bases). CDR3 length: 14 residues. Trimming cost V 2 bases and J 5 bases, with 12 bases left between them. Germline CDR1 reads MNHEY; CDR2 reads SMNVEV (reference sequence). CDR3 amino acids: CASSLEGVGTEAFF. The CDR3 DNA is TGTGCCAGCAGTTTAGAGGGGGTGGGAACTGAAGCTTTCTTT.

This clone was seen more than once but under ten times. The gene calls are TRBV5-1 and TRBJ1-1; D gene uncertain. The CDR3 length is 15 residues. Trimming removed 0 bases at V and 0 bases at J, with 9 bases between. The germline gives CDR1 SGHRS, CDR2 YFSETQ. DNA of the CDR3: TGCGCCAGCAGCTTGGCCAACGGTGTGAACACTGAAGCTTTCTTT. Its protein product is CASSLANGVNTEAFF.

This chain links TRBV2 with TRBJ2-1; TRBD2 aligns across 7 bases. This CDR3 is built from 14 residues. CDR1 is SNHLY, CDR2 FYNNEI, per germline. Trimming took 5 bases from V and 4 from J; bases not matched to a gene: 5. The CDR3 region has the DNA TGTGCCAGCAGTCCCCTCGGGGGGTACAATGAGCAGTTCTTC. This sequence encodes CASSPLGGYNEQFF.